A single sample gave rise to the 13 T cell receptor beta chains below, sequenced in a study of T cells in Graves' hyperthyroidism and ophthalmopathy. Amplification yielded TCR beta CDR3 regions, with RNA transcripts as the source. Initially, a first-round RT-PCR of the TCR CDR3 employed the HTBI primer set. One entry per CDR3 protein, called by TCRdb with MiXCR from the multiplex PCR reads. Of hundreds of thousands of distinct CDR3 sequences in the sample, 15% to 20% were seen once. Sequenced: blood. Receptors were obtained from a woman younger than 45 with Graves' hyperthyroidism.

This clonotype was detected a few times. The chain links TRBV28 to TRBJ2-1, with TRBD2 identical over 10 bases. CDR3 length equals 16 residues. Germline V gene data show CDR1 as MDHEN and CDR2 as SYDVKM. J gave up 10 bases and V 4 bases, and 13 bases lay outside the gene matches. The CDR3 loop reads CASSYPLAGDRKEQFF. The DNA for the CDR3 is TGTGCCAGCAGTTACCCCCTAGCGGGAGACAGGAAGGAGCAGTTCTTC.

This clonotype was counted only a few times. The CDR3 DNA reads as TGCAGCGTTGAAGGCACTCTTTACGAGCAGTACTTC. Its translation is CSVEGTLYEQYF. The chain carries TRBV29-1 and TRBJ2-7; D unclear. Germline V gene data show CDR1 as SQVTM and CDR2 as ANQGSEA. The CDR3 sequence is 12 residues long. Trimming cost V 1 base and J 4 bases, with 8 bases left between them.

J is TRBJ2-7 and V is TRBV28, with D uncertain. Between the trimmed V and J ends, which lost 8 bases and 4 bases, there was a span of 15 bases. The germline V gene encodes CDR1 MDHEN and CDR2 SYDVKM. The CDR3 sequence is 13 residues long. The CDR3 here is CASPGPSGYEQYF. For the CDR3, the DNA is TGTGCCAGCCCTGGTCCGTCCGGGTACGAGCAGTACTTC.

The chain recombines TRBV27 with TRBJ1-2; 12 bases match TRBD1. Per the germline V gene, CDR1 is MNHEY and CDR2 is SMNVEV (reference sequence). J gave up 3 bases and V 3 bases, and 2 bases lay outside the gene matches. The CDR3 covers 15 residues. CDR3 amino acids: CASSLGTGGHYGYTF. The CDR3 coding sequence is TGTGCCAGCAGTTTGGGGACAGGGGGCCACTATGGCTACACCTTC.

This clonotype was detected a few times. V gene TRBV5-4 combines with J gene TRBJ2-7, with D maybe TRBD2 (7 bases). The V and J ends lost 4 bases and 5 bases respectively, with 19 bases between them. Per germline, CDR1 SGHNT and CDR2 YYREEE (reference sequence). CDR3 length: 15 amino acids. CDR3 bases: TGTGCCAGCAGCGACCAAAGGGGGAGGGCCCACGAGCAGTACTTC. The encoded protein is CASSDQRGRAHEQYF.

On this clonotype: This may arise from a read error, as a much more abundant clone is one base away. CDR3 nucleotide sequence: TGTGCCAGCAGCCGGAAGGACGAGCAGTACTTC. This translates into CASSRKDEQYF. V and J are TRBV7-9 and TRBJ2-7; no clear D. Germline-derived CDR1 and CDR2 are SEHNR and FQNEAQ (reference sequence). This CDR3 comprises 11 residues. Trimming cost V 5 bases and J 5 bases, with 7 bases left between them.

In this sample, this clonotype turned up a few times. The chain uses TRBV6-2 or TRBV6-3 and TRBJ2-1, with 8 bases identical to TRBD2. The CDR3 extends over 19 amino acids. Germline CDR1 and CDR2: MNHEY and SVGEGT. V shed 5 bases and J 7 bases; nucleotides not matched to a gene: 22. Here the CDR3 DNA reads TGTGCCAGCAGTCCTTTTAAGGGCGACCGGCGGGAGGACCGGAATGAGCAGTTCTTC. The encoded protein is CASSPFKGDRREDRNEQFF.

This clonotype was found a few times. The V and J genes are TRBV5-6 and TRBJ1-3; tentatively, D is TRBD1 (5 bases). Trimming removed 3 bases from V and 3 bases from J, with 10 bases in between. Germline lookup yields CDR1 SGHDT and CDR2 YYEEEE. This CDR3 has 14 residues. The CDR3 sequence: CASSSGTDGNTIYF. The CDR3 nucleotides are TGTGCCAGCAGCTCCGGGACCGATGGAAACACCATATATTTT.

A few counts support this clonotype. The rearrangement uses TRBV20-1 and TRBJ2-7; the match to TRBD2 covers 11 bases. From germline, CDR1 is DFQATT and CDR2 SNEGSKA (reference sequence). There are 18 residues in the CDR3. V dropped 0 bases and J dropped 4; count of bases not matched to a gene: 14. The CDR3 sequence: CSARDIGLAGGRWYEQYF. The CDR3 coding sequence is TGCAGTGCTAGAGATATAGGGCTAGCGGGAGGAAGATGGTACGAGCAGTACTTC.

With regard to this clonotype: In this CDR3 the conserved last residue, phenylalanine or tryptophan, is missing, so a read error is likely. The chain couples TRBV20-1 to TRBJ1-2; D gene uncertain. V was pared by 8 bases and J by 8 bases, with 15 bases between. This CDR3 region has 11 residues. Germline CDR1 DFQATT, CDR2 SNEGSKA (reference sequence). In DNA, the CDR3 is TGCAGTCCTGACCGATCGGGAGGCTACACCCTC. It is translated as CSPDRSGGYTL.

This clonotype was seen a handful of times. V is TRBV10-3 and J is TRBJ2-4; either TRBD1 or TRBD2 may supply D (6 bases each). Trimming pared 11 bases from V and 8 bases from J, leaving 19 bases between. The V gene's germline CDR1 is ENHRY and CDR2 SYGVKD. This CDR3 comprises 13 residues. The CDR3 reads CALRGPGLHIQYF. The DNA for the CDR3 is TGTGCCCTCCGGGGGCCAGGGTTGCACATTCAGTACTTC.

The V call is TRBV12-3 or TRBV12-4, the J call TRBJ2-3; TRBD1 aligns across 7 bases. With V trimmed by 6 bases and J by 4 bases, 7 bases remained unmatched. The CDR3 loop spans 14 amino acids. The CDR3: CASSLDRSADTQYF. The CDR3 DNA follows: TGTGCCAGCAGCCTGGACAGGAGCGCAGATACGCAGTATTTT.

In this sample, this clonotype turned up many times. This sequence joins TRBV11-2 and TRBJ2-2; 7 bases align to TRBD1. The CDR3 runs to 16 residues. The ends lost 5 bases at V and 3 bases at J; junction bases unmatched: 9. Germline V gene data show CDR1 as SGHAT and CDR2 as FQNNGV. The CDR3 nucleotides read TGTGCCAGCAGCCGCCGGGGACAGAGCTACACCGGGGAGCTGTTTTTT. It yields the protein CASSRRGQSYTGELFF.